This T cell receptor beta chain was sequenced during a study of shared clonotypes between healthy human individuals. In the study's own analysis: Filtering differed for immunoSEQ, which gave only junction sequences without quality scores. Profiled with immunoSEQ multiplex PCR; TCRdb holds only in-frame clones, not every one. D and trimming were read from the DNA, whereas the V and J calls and clone size are those reported in that table. Here the sample spans around 2,000,000 clones, more than 85% being singletons. Study-wide findings and caveats: In a handful of donors, around 5% of naive CD4 clonotypes appeared in common.

Comment on this clone: What it binds is not known.

There are 14 residues in the CDR3. CD8 cells classed as naive were CD45RO-negative and positively selected for CCR7, excluding terminally differentiated effector memory CD45RA+ cells. The sample consisted of naive CD8+ T cells from PBMCs. The chain is built from TRBV21-1 and TRBJ2-7; no check of the table's D call, TRBD2, against the DNA was made. TRBV21-1 is labeled a pseudogene. This sequence was found in a man aged 18 to 35 in good health. Some clones in this sample may be carry-over from other donors' samples. As DNA, the CDR3 is TGTGCCAGCAGCCCCCGTGCGGCAACCTACGAGCAGTACTTC. Translation gives CASSPRAATYEQYF.